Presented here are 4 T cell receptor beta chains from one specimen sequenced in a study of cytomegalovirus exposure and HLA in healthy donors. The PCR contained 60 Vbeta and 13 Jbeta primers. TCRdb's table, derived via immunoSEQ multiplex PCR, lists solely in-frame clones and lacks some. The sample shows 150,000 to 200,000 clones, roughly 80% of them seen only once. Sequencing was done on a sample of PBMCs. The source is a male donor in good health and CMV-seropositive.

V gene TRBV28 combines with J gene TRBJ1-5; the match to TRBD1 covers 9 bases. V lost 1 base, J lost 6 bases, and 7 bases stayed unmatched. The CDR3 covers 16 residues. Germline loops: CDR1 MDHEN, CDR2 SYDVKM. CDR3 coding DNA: TGTGCCAGCAGTTTATCATCGGGACAGGGTGGTCAGCCCCAGCATTTT. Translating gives CASSLSSGQGGQPQHF.

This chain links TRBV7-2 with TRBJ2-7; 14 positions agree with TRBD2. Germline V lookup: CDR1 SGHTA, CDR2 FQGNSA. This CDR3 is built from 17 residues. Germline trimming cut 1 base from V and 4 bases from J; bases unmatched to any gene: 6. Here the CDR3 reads CASSLGGLAGASYEQYF. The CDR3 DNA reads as TGTGCCAGCAGCTTAGGGGGACTAGCGGGAGCGAGTTACGAGCAGTACTTC.

The CDR3 DNA sequence: TGCGCCAGCAGCTTGCCCCAGAACACTGAAGCTTTCTTT. Its translation: CASSLPQNTEAFF. The chain joins TRBV5-1 to TRBJ1-1; D call uncertain. The V and J ends lost 1 base and 1 base respectively, with 5 bases between them. CDR1 and CDR2 from the germline V gene are SGHRS and YFSETQ. This CDR3 has 13 amino acids.

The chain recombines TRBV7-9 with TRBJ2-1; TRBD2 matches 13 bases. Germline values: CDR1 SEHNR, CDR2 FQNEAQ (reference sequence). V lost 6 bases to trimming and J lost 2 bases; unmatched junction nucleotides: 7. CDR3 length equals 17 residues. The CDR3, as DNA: TGTGCCAGCAGTTCGACTAGCGGGAGGACACCCTACAATGAGCAGTTCTTC. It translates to CASSSTSGRTPYNEQFF.